These 5 T cell receptor beta chains were all obtained from the same sample, sequenced in a study of T cells in localized non-small cell lung cancer. Clones were sequenced by immunoSEQ multiplex PCR, and TCRdb holds only the in-frame ones, with some missing. The sample lists thousands of clones; around 20% were seen once. The sample consisted of lung tumor tissue, taken before any cancer treatment. These receptors originate from a male donor older than 55 with stage III squamous cell lung carcinoma.

This clone has just a few counts. This sequence joins TRBV6-8 and TRBJ2-1; 16 bases line up with TRBD2. The J segment lost 5 bases and the V segment lost 6 bases, leaving 16 bases of the junction unmatched. CDR1 is MNHGY and CDR2 is SAAAGT in the germline V gene. The CDR3 is 20 residues long. Here the CDR3 DNA reads TGTGCCAGCAGCTTAGCCTTGGGACTAGCGGGGGGGCAAAAACACAATGAGCAGTTCTTC. Protein product: CASSLALGLAGGQKHNEQFF.

CDR3 bases: TGTGCCAGCCGGTTGGCGGGCCTTGCTAACTATGGCTACACCTTC. It specifies CASRLAGLANYGYTF. V is TRBV6-8 and J is TRBJ1-2; D is undetermined. Germline-derived CDR1 and CDR2 are MNHGY and SAAAGT. With 8 bases removed from V and 0 bases from J, the gap between germline ends came to 16 bases. The CDR3 runs 15 residues.

This clone was seen only a few times. The V gene is TRBV6-8, the J gene TRBJ1-4; 7 bases align to TRBD1. This CDR3 region has 15 residues. The V and J ends lost 6 bases and 5 bases, in that order; junction bases with no gene match: 9. The germline CDR1 and CDR2 sequences are MNHGY and SAAAGT. The CDR3 is CASRGPGQRNEKLFF. DNA for the CDR3: TGTGCCAGCAGGGGTCCGGGACAGAGGAATGAAAAACTGTTTTTT.

This sequence joins TRBV18 and TRBJ1-2, with 8 bases matching TRBD1. Per germline, CDR1 KGHSH and CDR2 LQKENI. V dropped 3 bases and J dropped 8; count of bases not matched to a gene: 5. There are 13 residues in the CDR3. The CDR3 spells CASSPGQESGYTF. The CDR3 DNA reads TGTGCCAGCTCACCGGGACAGGAGAGCGGCTACACCTTC.

This clone was observed a handful of times. The chain has TRBV11-3 and TRBJ1-4; D is perhaps TRBD1 (5 bases). This CDR3 is built from 15 residues. V lost 5 bases and J 5 bases, leaving 15 bases between the germline ends. Germline values: CDR1 SGHNT, CDR2 YENEEA. CDR3 nucleotides: TGTGCCAGCAGCCCTAACACAGGCCCCAATGAAAAACTGTTTTTT. It yields the protein CASSPNTGPNEKLFF.